Listed below are T cell receptor beta chains from one sample, sequenced in a study of T cell responses to AZD1222 COVID-19 vaccine. The repertoire was sequenced with immunoSEQ multiplex PCR; TCRdb's copy has only in-frame clones and lacks some. The data show under 150,000 clones, approximately 90% seen once. The source was peripheral blood, collected on day 0 of AZD1222 vaccination. The receptors come from an adult in good health. The CDR3 runs from the conserved cysteine through the conserved F or W. The D gene is left open where the match is weak. Some rows mark clone size as missing; the rest say once, few, many or name a class of expanded clone.

.,.,TRBV11-2,TRBJ1-1,TGTGCCAGCAGCTTACAACCTGGGAGCACTGAAGCTTTCTTT,CASSLQPGSTEAFF
.,.,TRBV9,TRBJ2-1,TGTGCCAGCAGCGTAGGTCCTCAAGGGAATGAGCAGTTCTTC,CASSVGPQGNEQFF
.,TRBD2,TRBV30,TRBJ2-3,TGTGCCTGGAGTGTACAAGGCGGGAGGGGGAGCGATACGCAGTATTTT,CAWSVQGGRGSDTQYF
.,.,TRBV21-1,TRBJ1-5,TGTGCCGGAACGCTTAGGACAGGGAGGTCACATTTT,CAGTLRTGRSHF
.,.,TRBV4-1,TRBJ1-6,TGCGCCAGCAGCCACCCCCGGGACCCCGGCCACAATTCACCCCTCCACTTT,CASSHPRDPGHNSPLHF
.,TRBD1,TRBV27,TRBJ1-6,TGTGCCAGCAGTTCCAACGTACAGGGGTTCTATAATTCACCCCTCCACTTT,CASSSNVQGFYNSPLHF
.,TRBD1,TRBV28,TRBJ1-5,TGTGCCAGCAGTTTTGGGACAGGGAGAATGGGCAATCAGCCCCAGCATTTT,CASSFGTGRMGNQPQHF
.,TRBD1,TRBV9,TRBJ2-2,TGTGCCAGCAGCCTATTGGTAGGGACAGTGAACACCGGGGAGCTGTTTTTT,CASSLLVGTVNTGELFF
.,.,TRBV6-4,TRBJ1-2,TGTGCCAGCAGCGCCGACAGTAACTATGGCTACACCTTC,CASSADSNYGYTF
many,.,TRBV9,TRBJ2-7,TGTGCCAGCAGCCTAGAGGGGGAGCAGTACTTC,CASSLEGEQYF
.,.,TRBV6-1,TRBJ1-1,TGTGCCAGCAGTGAAAGTGCTGGGAATGAAGCTTTCTTT,CASSESAGNEAFF
.,TRBD2,TRBV4-2,TRBJ2-1,TGTGCCAGCAGCCATCAAGGACTAGCGGGAGACAATGAGCAGTTCTTC,CASSHQGLAGDNEQFF
once,TRBD1,TRBV24-1,TRBJ2-5,TGTGCCACCAGTGAGAGGGACAGGGAGACCCAGTACTTC,CATSERDRETQYF
.,TRBD2,TRBV30,TRBJ2-7,TGTGCCTGGGGCGGGGGAGCCTACGAGCAGTACTTC,CAWGGGAYEQYF
few,.,TRBV14,TRBJ1-3,TGTGCCAGCAGCCACAGGGGTAGCTCTGGAAACACCATATATTTT,CASSHRGSSGNTIYF
.,TRBD1,TRBV9,TRBJ1-3,TGTGCCAGCAAAGGGGGAGGACAGGGAAACGGAAACACCATATATTTT,CASKGGGQGNGNTIYF
.,.,TRBV6-2/TRBV6-3,TRBJ2-7,TGTGCCAGCAGTTACTCGATGGACAGCATTTACGAGCAGTACTTC,CASSYSMDSIYEQYF
.,.,TRBV18,TRBJ1-4,TGTGCCAGCTCGAGGGGCCAGGGGTACGAAAAACTGTTTTTT,CASSRGQGYEKLFF
.,.,TRBV28,TRBJ2-7,TGTGCCAGCAGTTTAAACTTCGGTCTTGACTTC,CASSLNFGLDF
.,TRBD2,TRBV3-1/TRBV3-2,TRBJ2-1,TGTGCCAGCAGCCAAGAGGGGAGCGGGAGAATTTTTGAGCAGTTCTTC,CASSQEGSGRIFEQFF